Listed below are T cell receptor beta chains from one sample, sequenced in a study of T cell changes during pregnancy in multiple sclerosis. The assay was immunoSEQ multiplex PCR, and TCRdb's table has in-frame clones only and misses some. Of about 100,000 clones in the sample, roughly 90% are singletons; the top ten hold 1.5% to 2.5%. The starting material was peripheral blood, obtained after pregnancy. The receptors originated from a female donor with multiple sclerosis, enrolled in a pregnancy study. The CDR3 runs from the conserved cysteine through the conserved F or W. A D gene is named only where the DNA matches it firmly. Only some rows state a clone size, as once, few, many or a class for expanded clones.

v_gene: TRBV6-6
d_gene: TRBD1
abundance: .
j_gene: TRBJ2-1
CDR3aa: CASTDRTGNEQFF
CDR3nt: TGTGCCAGCACCGATCGGACAGGGAATGAGCAGTTCTTC

v_gene: TRBV28
d_gene: .
abundance: .
j_gene: TRBJ1-5
CDR3aa: CASSLGGVGGNQPQHF
CDR3nt: TGTGCCAGCAGTTTAGGAGGAGTCGGGGGCAATCAGCCCCAGCATTTT

v_gene: TRBV5-1
d_gene: .
abundance: .
j_gene: TRBJ2-1
CDR3aa: CASSLMTDYNEQFF
CDR3nt: TGCGCCAGCAGCTTGATGACAGATTACAATGAGCAGTTCTTC

v_gene: TRBV18
d_gene: TRBD1
abundance: .
j_gene: TRBJ1-3
CDR3aa: CASSTIQGNEVGGNTIYF
CDR3nt: TGTGCCAGCTCAACGATACAGGGGAATGAGGTCGGTGGAAACACCATATATTTT

v_gene: TRBV2
d_gene: TRBD1
abundance: .
j_gene: TRBJ1-5
CDR3aa: CASRVDRGNQPQHF
CDR3nt: TGTGCCAGCAGGGTCGACAGGGGCAATCAGCCCCAGCATTTT

v_gene: TRBV4-1
d_gene: .
abundance: .
j_gene: TRBJ2-7
CDR3aa: CASSQTGTKNYEQYF
CDR3nt: TGCGCCAGCAGCCAAACCGGGACAAAGAACTACGAGCAGTACTTC

v_gene: TRBV6-7
d_gene: .
abundance: few
j_gene: TRBJ1-4
CDR3aa: CASTLSLLNEKLFF
CDR3nt: TGTGCCAGCACCCTGTCCCTTCTTAATGAAAAACTGTTTTTT

v_gene: TRBV2
d_gene: TRBD1
abundance: .
j_gene: TRBJ1-3
CDR3aa: CASRPGQTSSGNTIYF
CDR3nt: TGTGCCAGCAGGCCGGGACAGACGTCCTCTGGAAACACCATATATTTT

v_gene: TRBV6-4
d_gene: TRBD2
abundance: .
j_gene: TRBJ2-2
CDR3aa: CASSGTSGSNTGELFF
CDR3nt: TGTGCCAGCAGTGGAACTAGCGGCTCCAACACCGGGGAGCTGTTTTTT

v_gene: TRBV2
d_gene: TRBD1
abundance: once
j_gene: TRBJ2-2
CDR3aa: CASRTGGTSTGELFF
CDR3nt: TGTGCCAGCAGGACAGGGGGGACCAGCACCGGGGAGCTGTTTTTT

v_gene: TRBV6-1
d_gene: .
abundance: .
j_gene: TRBJ1-3
CDR3aa: CATTGVSGNTIYF
CDR3nt: TGTGCCACCACAGGAGTCTCTGGAAACACCATATATTTT

v_gene: TRBV10-3
d_gene: .
abundance: .
j_gene: TRBJ1-1
CDR3aa: CAISEAWRDGPNTEAFF
CDR3nt: TGTGCCATCAGTGAGGCCTGGCGGGACGGACCAAACACTGAAGCTTTCTTT

v_gene: TRBV27
d_gene: .
abundance: .
j_gene: TRBJ2-3
CDR3aa: CASSLLGASYTQYF
CDR3nt: TGTGCCAGCAGTTTACTGGGGGCTAGCTATACGCAGTATTTT

v_gene: TRBV19
d_gene: TRBD1
abundance: .
j_gene: TRBJ1-5
CDR3aa: CASMVGQGGGQPQHF
CDR3nt: TGTGCCAGTATGGTGGGACAGGGTGGAGGTCAGCCCCAGCATTTT

v_gene: TRBV18
d_gene: .
abundance: .
j_gene: TRBJ2-5
CDR3aa: CASSLGHKETQYF
CDR3nt: TGTGCCAGCTCACTTGGGCACAAAGAGACCCAGTACTTC

v_gene: TRBV18
d_gene: TRBD1
abundance: once
j_gene: TRBJ2-7
CDR3aa: CASSPRDRGANEQYF
CDR3nt: TGTGCCAGCTCACCACGGGACAGGGGAGCGAACGAGCAGTACTTC

v_gene: TRBV6-1
d_gene: .
abundance: .
j_gene: TRBJ2-5
CDR3aa: CASSEGLARDETQYF
CDR3nt: TGTGCCAGCAGTGAAGGACTGGCCCGGGATGAGACCCAGTACTTC

v_gene: TRBV9
d_gene: TRBD2
abundance: .
j_gene: TRBJ2-3
CDR3aa: CASSVAGEADTQYF
CDR3nt: TGTGCCAGCAGCGTTGCGGGAGAGGCAGATACGCAGTATTTT

v_gene: TRBV7-9
d_gene: .
abundance: .
j_gene: TRBJ1-3
CDR3aa: CASSLGFSPGNTIYF
CDR3nt: TGTGCCAGCAGCTTAGGATTTAGTCCTGGAAACACCATATATTTT

v_gene: TRBV19
d_gene: .
abundance: .
j_gene: TRBJ1-6
CDR3aa: CAKRGDIRSPLHF
CDR3nt: TGTGCCAAGAGAGGGGACATTAGATCACCCCTCCACTTT

v_gene: TRBV5-5
d_gene: .
abundance: .
j_gene: TRBJ2-1
CDR3aa: CASSRLVNEQFF
CDR3nt: TGTGCCAGCAGCAGACTAGTAAATGAGCAGTTCTTC

v_gene: TRBV5-1
d_gene: .
abundance: .
j_gene: TRBJ2-7
CDR3aa: CASSLSSSGYEQYF
CDR3nt: TGCGCCAGCAGCTTGTCGTCCAGCGGGTACGAGCAGTACTTC

v_gene: TRBV5-1
d_gene: TRBD2
abundance: once
j_gene: TRBJ2-5
CDR3aa: CASSPEGLGETQYF
CDR3nt: TGCGCCAGCAGCCCGGAGGGACTAGGAGAGACCCAGTACTTC

v_gene: TRBV27
d_gene: .
abundance: .
j_gene: TRBJ2-3
CDR3aa: CASRGSPNTQYF
CDR3nt: TGTGCCAGCAGGGGCTCTCCAAATACGCAGTATTTT

v_gene: TRBV6-1
d_gene: TRBD2
abundance: .
j_gene: TRBJ2-1
CDR3aa: CATDVLAGNYNEQFF
CDR3nt: TGTGCCACCGACGTTCTAGCGGGAAACTACAATGAGCAGTTCTTC

v_gene: TRBV7-8
d_gene: .
abundance: .
j_gene: TRBJ2-3
CDR3aa: CASSLAFKTDTSTDTQYF
CDR3nt: TGTGCCAGCAGCTTAGCCTTCAAGACGGACACTAGCACAGATACGCAGTATTTT

v_gene: TRBV19
d_gene: .
abundance: .
j_gene: TRBJ2-3
CDR3aa: CASSIRGSDTQYF
CDR3nt: TGTGCCAGTAGTATAAGGGGGTCAGATACGCAGTATTTT

v_gene: TRBV7-9
d_gene: .
abundance: few
j_gene: TRBJ2-7
CDR3aa: CASSLQAYEQYF
CDR3nt: TGTGCCAGCAGCTTACAGGCTTACGAGCAGTACTTC

v_gene: TRBV5-4
d_gene: TRBD1
abundance: .
j_gene: TRBJ1-4
CDR3aa: CASSLRTGGAGSNEKLFF
CDR3nt: TGTGCCAGCAGCTTGCGGACAGGGGGCGCCGGGTCCAATGAAAAACTGTTTTTT

v_gene: TRBV6-6
d_gene: TRBD1
abundance: .
j_gene: TRBJ1-6
CDR3aa: CASSWGQGARNSPLHF
CDR3nt: TGTGCCAGCAGTTGGGGACAGGGAGCACGGAATTCACCCCTCCACTTT

v_gene: TRBV5-1
d_gene: TRBD2
abundance: .
j_gene: TRBJ2-5
CDR3aa: CASSGGTSERETQYF
CDR3nt: TGCGCCAGCAGCGGCGGGACTAGTGAGAGAGAGACCCAGTACTTC

v_gene: TRBV5-1
d_gene: TRBD1
abundance: .
j_gene: TRBJ2-5
CDR3aa: CASRDREETQYF
CDR3nt: TGCGCCAGCCGGGACAGGGAAGAGACCCAGTACTTC

v_gene: TRBV27
d_gene: .
abundance: .
j_gene: TRBJ1-5
CDR3aa: CASRNGGKSNQPQHF
CDR3nt: TGTGCCAGCAGGAATGGGGGCAAGAGCAATCAGCCCCAGCATTTT

v_gene: TRBV5-5
d_gene: .
abundance: .
j_gene: TRBJ1-3
CDR3aa: CASSLAGVGNTIYF
CDR3nt: TGTGCCAGCAGCTTGGCGGGGGTTGGAAACACCATATATTTT

v_gene: TRBV2
d_gene: .
abundance: .
j_gene: TRBJ1-4
CDR3aa: CASSERRDEKLFF
CDR3nt: TGTGCCAGCAGTGAACGGAGGGATGAAAAACTGTTTTTT

v_gene: TRBV6-5
d_gene: TRBD1
abundance: .
j_gene: TRBJ1-1
CDR3aa: CASSWAPDRGAFF
CDR3nt: TGTGCCAGCAGTTGGGCGCCGGACAGGGGAGCTTTCTTT

v_gene: TRBV13
d_gene: TRBD2
abundance: .
j_gene: TRBJ2-3
CDR3aa: CASSWTLAGSTDTQYF
CDR3nt: TGTGCCAGCAGCTGGACCCTAGCGGGGAGCACAGATACGCAGTATTTT

v_gene: TRBV6-5
d_gene: .
abundance: .
j_gene: TRBJ2-4
CDR3aa: CASSYSDTGYIQYF
CDR3nt: TGTGCCAGCAGTTACTCCGACACGGGGTACATTCAGTACTTC

v_gene: TRBV6-1
d_gene: .
abundance: .
j_gene: TRBJ1-5
CDR3aa: CASSEAGGGSPHQPQHF
CDR3nt: TGTGCCAGCAGTGAAGCAGGAGGCGGGTCCCCGCATCAGCCCCAGCATTTT

v_gene: TRBV9
d_gene: .
abundance: .
j_gene: TRBJ2-1
CDR3aa: CASSVETYNEQFF
CDR3nt: TGTGCCAGCAGCGTAGAGACTTACAATGAGCAGTTCTTC

v_gene: TRBV7-2
d_gene: .
abundance: .
j_gene: TRBJ1-1
CDR3aa: CASSRRQNPPPTRNTEAFF
CDR3nt: TGTGCCAGCAGCCGACGACAGAACCCACCCCCTACACGTAACACTGAAGCTTTCTTT

v_gene: TRBV5-1
d_gene: TRBD2
abundance: .
j_gene: TRBJ2-7
CDR3aa: CASSFYPAGSSYEQYF
CDR3nt: TGCGCCAGCAGCTTCTACCCAGCGGGATCTTCCTACGAGCAGTACTTC

v_gene: TRBV27
d_gene: .
abundance: .
j_gene: TRBJ1-5
CDR3aa: CASSRGLRGVQPQHF
CDR3nt: TGTGCCAGCAGCCGGGGCCTCCGGGGGGTACAGCCCCAGCATTTT

v_gene: TRBV7-9
d_gene: TRBD2
abundance: .
j_gene: TRBJ2-7
CDR3aa: CASSQGLGFYEQYF
CDR3nt: TGTGCCAGCAGCCAGGGACTAGGTTTCTACGAGCAGTACTTC

v_gene: TRBV2
d_gene: .
abundance: .
j_gene: TRBJ2-7
CDR3aa: CASTPIGSSYEQYF
CDR3nt: TGTGCCAGCACTCCAATAGGGAGCTCCTACGAGCAGTACTTC

v_gene: TRBV29-1
d_gene: TRBD1
abundance: .
j_gene: TRBJ1-4
CDR3aa: CSVYGTGGQKLFF
CDR3nt: TGCAGCGTTTACGGGACAGGGGGACAAAAACTGTTTTTT

v_gene: TRBV4-1
d_gene: TRBD1
abundance: .
j_gene: TRBJ1-1
CDR3aa: CASSQDPGQANTEAFF
CDR3nt: TGCGCCAGCAGCCAAGACCCAGGACAGGCGAACACTGAAGCTTTCTTT

v_gene: TRBV9
d_gene: .
abundance: .
j_gene: TRBJ2-7
CDR3aa: CASSVWVSGDEQYF
CDR3nt: TGTGCCAGCAGCGTATGGGTTAGCGGAGACGAGCAGTACTTC

v_gene: TRBV2
d_gene: TRBD1
abundance: .
j_gene: TRBJ2-1
CDR3aa: CASGQVRYNEQFF
CDR3nt: TGTGCCAGCGGACAGGTCCGCTACAATGAGCAGTTCTTC

v_gene: TRBV18
d_gene: TRBD2
abundance: .
j_gene: TRBJ2-7
CDR3aa: CASSPGLAYYEQYF
CDR3nt: TGTGCCAGCTCACCGGGACTAGCGTACTACGAGCAGTACTTC

v_gene: TRBV20-1
d_gene: .
abundance: .
j_gene: TRBJ2-1
CDR3aa: CSAADRSMFF
CDR3nt: TGCAGTGCTGCCGACAGGTCAATGTTCTTC

v_gene: TRBV7-3
d_gene: .
abundance: .
j_gene: TRBJ2-3
CDR3aa: CATALAGTDTQYF
CDR3nt: TGTGCCACCGCCTTGGCGGGCACAGATACGCAGTATTTT

v_gene: TRBV7-9
d_gene: .
abundance: .
j_gene: TRBJ2-3
CDR3aa: CASSLGRFTDTSTDTQYF
CDR3nt: TGTGCCAGCAGCTTGGGCCGCTTTACCGATACTAGCACAGATACGCAGTATTTT

v_gene: TRBV28
d_gene: .
abundance: .
j_gene: TRBJ1-1
CDR3aa: CASRNQGQVTEAFF
CDR3nt: TGTGCCAGCAGGAACCAGGGGCAGGTCACTGAAGCTTTCTTT